A selection of T cell receptor beta chains follows, all from one sample in a study of cytomegalovirus exposure and HLA in healthy donors. Clones were sequenced by immunoSEQ multiplex PCR, and TCRdb holds only the in-frame ones, with some missing. The sample has about 160,000 clones; about three fifths are singletons. The sequencing input was PBMCs. Receptors originate from a woman aged 60 to 75 in good health and CMV-seropositive. CDR3s leave out the opening cysteine and the closing phenylalanine or tryptophan. A D gene is named only where the DNA matches it firmly.

TRBV5-4	TRBJ2-1	TRBD1	ASSLAGGRNEQF
TRBV4-1	TRBJ2-1	TRBD2	ASSQGTSGRAGEQF
TRBV5-1	TRBJ2-5	TRBD1	ASSLGQGPQETQY
TRBV21-1	TRBJ2-5	.	ASSKGGRARKETQY
TRBV18	TRBJ1-3	.	ASSVGQPVSGNTIY
TRBV28	TRBJ2-5	.	ASSLFTETQY
TRBV5-1	TRBJ2-3	TRBD1	ASSSGTGGIDTQY
TRBV30	TRBJ2-7	.	AWTSHSGSSYEQY
TRBV30	TRBJ2-7	TRBD2	AWGPGLAVYEQY
TRBV6-6	TRBJ2-5	.	ASSRLQGGQETQY
TRBV7-9	TRBJ2-5	TRBD2	ASSPGTSSQETQY
TRBV18	TRBJ2-7	TRBD1	ASSLDRVGSEQY
TRBV19	TRBJ2-1	TRBD1	ASSSTGGSYNEQF
TRBV4-3	TRBJ2-7	TRBD2	ASSQAPGTSGTSYEQY
TRBV4-1	TRBJ1-2	TRBD1	ASSQTGTATYGYT
TRBV18	TRBJ1-1	.	ASSHPVVAEAF
TRBV5-6	TRBJ2-7	TRBD2	ASSRTSNPQY
TRBV7-9	TRBJ2-1	.	ASSISGPYNEQF
TRBV18	TRBJ2-1	.	ASSRGPYNEQF
TRBV18	TRBJ1-1	TRBD1	ASSRDRDTEAF
TRBV5-1	TRBJ1-5	TRBD1	ASSFATGVQPQH
TRBV5-8	TRBJ2-7	.	ASSLATGTRPYEQY
TRBV5-8	TRBJ1-2	.	ASSLNGLGGYT
TRBV11-3	TRBJ1-1	TRBD1	ASSLFRRQGRVNTEAF
TRBV6-1	TRBJ2-5	.	ASSDGGTVSETQY
TRBV19	TRBJ1-5	TRBD1	ASSSQGGNQPQH
TRBV5-1	TRBJ2-3	.	ASSLGDTAFTDTQY
TRBV5-1	TRBJ1-1	.	ASSVYGGNTEAF
TRBV5-1	TRBJ1-1	.	ASSQDPNTEAF
TRBV6-5	TRBJ2-5	.	ASSYTQGGETQY
TRBV6-5	TRBJ2-7	TRBD2	ASSPGLALGQY
TRBV7-8	TRBJ2-7	TRBD2	ASSPRTSVNYKQY